This TCR beta chain was documented in a study of monozygotic twins with inflammatory bowel disease. The germline V gene has CDR1 SGHDN and CDR2 FVKESK. There are 14 residues in the CDR3. Making cDNA involved eight separate reactions per sample. Nested PCRs of approximately 16 and 10 cycles, two in total, were run on TCRalpha and TCRbeta cDNA. TCRdb re-called the 5' RACE reads; one entry per CDR3 protein, DNA not given. The table for this sample gives fewer than 400,000 distinct CDR3 sequences. Study outcomes and limitations: Some repertoire variability may stem from patients' differing immunosuppressive treatments. Repertoire similarity matched across concordant and discordant twins, perhaps owing to limited power.

Regarding this clonotype: Its specificity is not known.

The chain carries TRBV14 and TRBJ2-5. Sequencing was carried out using blood. The clonotype originates from a human donor with ulcerative colitis or Crohn's disease, or a healthy co-twin of an affected twin (not recorded which). The CDR3: CASCRDLHQETQYF. The complete variable domain, with remaining parts taken from reference TRBV14 and TRBJ2-5, reads EAGVTQFPSHSVIEKGQTVTLRCDPISGHDNLYWYRRVMGKEIKFLLHFVKESKQDESGMPNNRFLAERTGGTYSTLKVQPAELEDSGVYFCASCRDLHQETQYFGPGTRLLVL.